There are many counts of the clone carrying this TCR beta chain. Its specificity is not known. The data are from a study of CD8 T cells in ankylosing spondylitis. Study-level results: Clones tied to disease were said to be significantly enriched in matched ankylosing spondylitis synovial fluid.

Libraries of TCR beta came from quantitative 5'-RACE with molecular barcodes. TCRdb reanalysed the 5' RACE reads using MiXCR and keeps one entry per CDR3 protein. The repertoire holds about 170,000 distinct CDR3 sequences, around 17% seen once, with about 7.8% in the top ten. The CDR3 runs to 15 residues. Per the germline V gene, CDR1 is ENHRY and CDR2 is SYGVKD. V gave up 2 bases and J gave up 4 bases; unmatched junction bases: 6. The sample taken for sequencing was blood, either unsorted or a sorted T cell fraction (not recorded which). This receptor was obtained from a male donor with ankylosing spondylitis or in good health (not recorded which). The chain uses TRBV10-3 and TRBJ2-7; TRBD2 aligns across 9 bases. This CDR3 reads CAISEMSGRTYEQYF. Written as DNA, the CDR3 is TGTGCCATCAGTGAGATGAGCGGGAGGACATACGAGCAGTACTTC.